The clone carrying this TCR beta chain was picked up a small number of times. The data were obtained in a study of identical twins. The CDR3 sequence is 12 residues long. Per the germline V gene, CDR1 is DFQATT and CDR2 is SNEGSKA (reference sequence). Through template switching, a universal primer site was introduced, and the cDNA contained unique molecular identifiers. Each CDR3 protein gets one entry after TCRdb re-called the 5' RACE reads with MiXCR. The data hold 1.5 million to 2 million distinct CDR3 sequences, with about 31% observed a single time. The chain uses TRBV20-1 and TRBJ2-5; D is possibly TRBD2 (5 bases). The J call may be incorrect, as the DNA end agrees better with TRBJ2-7. Material: cord blood. This clonotype originated in a newborn girl in good health. The chain's CDR3 is CSAILLVHEQYF. CDR3 nucleotides: TGCAGTGCCATACTACTAGTCCACGAGCAGTACTTC.